The 16 T cell receptor beta chains below were found in one sample sequenced in a study of Tregs in tolerant kidney transplant recipients. Their antigens remain unidentified. Measured with immunoSEQ multiplex PCR; TCRdb has only the in-frame clones, and not every one. Among 35,000 to 50,000 clones listed, just under 97% were seen once. Sequencing input: Tregs from blood cultured with allogeneic cells. The source of these receptors is a human donor in good health.

J is TRBJ2-5 and V is TRBV19; 14 bases are a match to TRBD2. Germline V gene sequence: CDR1 LNHDA, CDR2 SQIVND (reference sequence). The CDR3 is 17 residues long. After removal of 3 bases from V and 5 bases from J, the junction contained 8 bases not matched to a gene. The CDR3 spells CASSMTSGRAFTETQYF. The CDR3 DNA is TGTGCCAGTAGTATGACTAGCGGGAGGGCCTTTACCGAGACCCAGTACTTC.

V is TRBV9 and J is TRBJ1-2; the match to TRBD1 covers 7 bases. V was pared by 2 bases and J by 0 bases, with 7 bases of the junction left unmatched. The CDR3 covers 16 residues. CDR1 SGDLS and CDR2 YYNGEE come from the germline V gene. CDR3 in DNA: TGTGCCAGCAGCGTCGGGACAGTGGCTGCTAACTATGGCTACACCTTC. As protein: CASSVGTVAANYGYTF.

The J gene is TRBJ2-2, the V gene TRBV19; TRBD1 is a possible D gene (6 bases). The CDR3 extends over 14 amino acids. V dropped 10 bases and J dropped 8 bases, with 20 bases sitting between them. Germline lookup yields CDR1 LNHDA and CDR2 SQIVND (reference sequence). CDR3 loop: CATRGQNPRGELFF. CDR3 nucleotides: TGTGCCACCAGGGGCCAGAATCCTCGGGGGGAGCTGTTTTTT.

CDR3: CAISDLERGSTDTQYF. The CDR3 DNA reads TGTGCCATCAGTGACCTGGAGCGGGGAAGCACAGATACGCAGTATTTT. The gene calls are TRBV10-3 and TRBJ2-3, with 7 nucleotides matching TRBD2. The junction had 6 bases not matched to a gene; V was cut back by 3 bases and J by 0 bases. The CDR3 extends over 16 amino acids. Looked up from germline, CDR1 is ENHRY and CDR2 is SYGVKD.

This chain links TRBV5-1 with TRBJ1-4; 7 bases are a match to TRBD1. Looked up from germline, CDR1 is SGHRS and CDR2 is YFSETQ. The CDR3 runs to 20 residues. The ends lost 4 bases at V and 0 bases at J; junction bases unmatched: 18. The chain's CDR3 is CASSMARQRGRTATNEKLFF. DNA for the CDR3: TGCGCCAGCAGCATGGCAAGGCAGAGGGGGCGTACGGCAACTAATGAAAAACTGTTTTTT.

The chain has TRBV6-7 and TRBJ2-3; D is unclear. TRBV6-7 is reported as an ORF; its role is uncertain. The V end was cut by 4 bases, the J end by 3 bases, with 11 bases between. CDR3 length: 14 residues. The CDR3 DNA sequence: TGTGCCAGCAGTTTAACGGCAGGTACAGATACGCAGTATTTT. Its translation: CASSLTAGTDTQYF.

The genes are TRBV7-6 and TRBJ2-7; 10 bases fit TRBD1. The CDR3 has 19 residues. V shed 1 base and J 4 bases; nucleotides not matched to a gene: 16. In germline, CDR1 is SGHVS, CDR2 FNYEAQ. The CDR3 is CASSLVGPATGGVGYEQYF. The CDR3 region has the DNA TGTGCCAGCAGCTTAGTGGGGCCTGCGACAGGGGGCGTTGGATACGAGCAGTACTTC.

In this sample, this clone turned up a few times. V and J are TRBV19 and TRBJ1-1; D possibly corresponds to TRBD1 (5 bases). Germline CDR1 LNHDA, CDR2 SQIVND (reference sequence). Deletions cut 3 bases from V and 0 bases from J, with 8 bases between. CDR3 length equals 14 residues. The CDR3 nucleotides are TGTGCCAGTAGTATCGCAGGGTTGAACACTGAAGCTTTCTTT. This sequence encodes CASSIAGLNTEAFF.

The V and J genes are TRBV6-6 and TRBJ2-5; no firm D call. V lost 7 bases and J lost 7, with 19 bases in between. This CDR3 comprises 14 residues. Germline values: CDR1 MNHNY, CDR2 SVGAGI (reference sequence). The CDR3 bases are TGTGCCAGCACCCTTACCCTTAGTCACGGGACCCAGTACTTC. Protein: CASTLTLSHGTQYF.

This rearrangement joins TRBV6-5 to TRBJ2-3; 9 bases line up with TRBD1. CDR1 and CDR2 (germline): MNHEY, SVGAGI. V lost 2 bases and J lost 0; bases outside the gene matches: 3. The CDR3 length is 16 residues. The CDR3 protein is CASSYGTGTSTDTQYF. CDR3 DNA: TGTGCCAGCAGTTACGGGACAGGGACTAGCACAGATACGCAGTATTTT.

V gene TRBV29-1 combines with J gene TRBJ2-3; no firm D call. Trimming stripped 7 bases from V and 1 base from J, with 12 bases between. In germline, CDR1 is SQVTM, CDR2 ANQGSEA. This CDR3 contains 13 residues. CDR3 amino acids: CSGGLLGTDTQYF. CDR3 in DNA: TGCAGCGGCGGCTTATTGGGCACAGATACGCAGTATTTT.

The CDR3 DNA reads TGTGCCTGGAGTGCGCAGGGAGGAACCGGGGAGCTGTTTTTT. It encodes CAWSAQGGTGELFF. The chain employs TRBV30 and TRBJ2-2; D perhaps matches TRBD2 (6 bases). The germline gives CDR1 GTSNPN, CDR2 SVGIG (reference sequence). V gave up 1 base and J gave up 5 bases, with 11 bases separating them. The CDR3 covers 14 residues.

The chain carries TRBV4-2 and TRBJ2-1; 11 bases match TRBD2. The CDR3 contains 15 residues. Per the germline V gene, CDR1 is LGHNA and CDR2 is YNFKEQ. The trim removed 4 bases at V and 10 bases at J, leaving 9 bases unmatched. CDR3 protein: CASSLEVLAGGEQFF. CDR3 coding DNA: TGTGCCAGCAGCCTAGAGGTCCTAGCGGGAGGCGAGCAGTTCTTC.

V gene TRBV6-1 combines with J gene TRBJ1-6, with D uncertain. Trimming stripped 2 bases from V and 0 bases from J, with 11 bases between. This CDR3 spans 17 amino acids. Looked up from germline, CDR1 is MNHNS and CDR2 is SASEGT. The CDR3 region is CASSELGRSSYNSPLHF. In nucleotides, the CDR3 is TGTGCCAGCAGTGAATTGGGCCGGAGCTCCTATAATTCACCCCTCCACTTT.

This chain uses TRBV6-5 with TRBJ1-1; TRBD1 agrees at 7 bases. CDR1 is MNHEY and CDR2 is SVGAGI in the germline V gene. CDR3 size: 11 residues. Unmatched junction bases numbered 3, after V lost 10 bases and J lost 4 bases. The CDR3 DNA follows: TGTGCCACGGGACAGCCCACTGAAGCTTTCTTT. Protein sequence: CATGQPTEAFF.

The V call is TRBV29-1, the J call TRBJ1-1; 9 bases fit TRBD1. The CDR3 is 14 amino acids. The V segment lost 7 bases and the J segment 0 bases; nucleotides outside the gene matches: 6. Germline CDR1 SQVTM, CDR2 ANQGSEA. In DNA form, the CDR3 reads TGCAGCGCCAGGACAGGGGCCGTGAACACTGAAGCTTTCTTT. Its translation: CSARTGAVNTEAFF.